What follows describes a single TCR beta chain. Clones were sequenced by immunoSEQ multiplex PCR, and TCRdb holds only the in-frame ones, with some missing. The data hold 150,000 to 200,000 clones, with 86% observed a single time. The data were obtained in a study of cytomegalovirus exposure and HLA in healthy donors. For the study at large: The platform used for the roughly 110 validation repertoires matched that of the roughly 720 first-cohort repertoires, a later analysis reported.

What was sequenced was PBMCs. This receptor was obtained from a woman aged 25 to 39 in good health and CMV-seronegative.

The CDR3 DNA follows: TGCGCCAGCAGCTTGTCGTTGTGGGGGACGAATGAAAAACTGTTTTTT. Translating gives CASSLSLWGTNEKLFF. The chain links TRBV5-1 to TRBJ1-4; D perhaps matches TRBD1 (5 bases). The length of the CDR3 is 16 residues. The germline gives CDR1 SGHRS, CDR2 YFSETQ. The V gene lost 1 base and the J gene lost 5 bases, with 15 bases spanning the gap.